The sequence of this T cell receptor beta chain was determined in a study of blood T cell repertoires in COVID-19. Study summary: Specimens from acute and convalescent COVID-19 originated in the United States, Italy and Spain.

Germline V CDR1 and CDR2: SGHAT, FQNNGV. This CDR3 has 13 residues. Losses at the gene ends were 5 bases for V and 4 bases for J; bases not matched to a gene: 2. Profiled with immunoSEQ multiplex PCR; TCRdb holds only in-frame clones, not every one. The sample lists roughly 100,000 clones, about 85% occurring once. The chain joins TRBV11-2 to TRBJ1-2, with TRBD1 identical over 9 bases. This TCR was recovered from a man between 45 and 60 years old with acute or convalescent COVID-19. The sample comprised peripheral blood. The chain's CDR3 is CASSRTGAYGYTF. The CDR3 DNA is TGTGCCAGCAGCCGGACAGGGGCCTATGGCTACACCTTC.